This passage covers 5 T cell receptor beta chains from one sample sequenced in a study of blood T cell repertoires in COVID-19. Assay used: immunoSEQ multiplex PCR; TCRdb lists only in-frame clones, some missing. The repertoire holds 30,000 or so clones, with less than 95% as singletons. Sequencing input: peripheral blood. These receptor sequences come from a man between 65 and 85 years old with active or convalescent COVID-19.

This rearrangement joins TRBV6-5 to TRBJ1-4; unclear D gene. The germline V gene has CDR1 MNHEY and CDR2 SVGAGI. The CDR3 totals 13 residues. Trimming removed 11 bases at V and 7 bases at J, with 17 bases between. CDR3 in DNA: TGTGCCGCCATGATTACCGGTGGTGAAAAACTGTTTTTT. Encoded protein: CAAMITGGEKLFF.

This sequence joins TRBV19 and TRBJ1-1; possibly TRBD1 for D (5 bases). Looked up from germline, CDR1 is LNHDA and CDR2 is SQIVND (reference sequence). This CDR3 has 13 residues. The V and J ends lost 2 bases and 4 bases respectively, with 8 bases between them. The CDR3 DNA is TGTGCCAGTAGTATACAGGGAGGCACTGAAGCTTTCTTT. It yields the protein CASSIQGGTEAFF.

This rearrangement joins TRBV12-3 or TRBV12-4 to TRBJ1-1, with D uncertain. The CDR3 spans 13 residues. V lost 2 bases and J 6 bases, leaving 10 bases between the germline ends. The CDR3 is CASSLLEVAEAFF. DNA of the CDR3: TGTGCCAGCAGTTTATTAGAGGTGGCTGAAGCTTTCTTT.

This chain links TRBV19 with TRBJ2-7; 8 bases match TRBD1. J was trimmed by 2 bases and V by 4 bases; bases with no gene match: 7. This CDR3 has 15 amino acids. Germline CDR1 reads LNHDA; CDR2 reads SQIVND (reference sequence). The CDR3 loop is CASSRGQGATYEQYF. The CDR3 nucleotides are TGTGCCAGTAGTAGGGGGCAGGGGGCGACCTACGAGCAGTACTTC.

This clone was observed a few times. This rearrangement joins TRBV2 to TRBJ1-2, with TRBD1 identical over 9 bases. Germline loops: CDR1 SNHLY, CDR2 FYNNEI. The V segment lost 6 bases and the J segment 8 bases; nucleotides outside the gene matches: 7. The CDR3 loop spans 13 amino acids. The CDR3 bases are TGTGCCAGCAGGAGACAGGGGGTAGAGGGCTACACCTTC. Translated, it gives CASRRQGVEGYTF.